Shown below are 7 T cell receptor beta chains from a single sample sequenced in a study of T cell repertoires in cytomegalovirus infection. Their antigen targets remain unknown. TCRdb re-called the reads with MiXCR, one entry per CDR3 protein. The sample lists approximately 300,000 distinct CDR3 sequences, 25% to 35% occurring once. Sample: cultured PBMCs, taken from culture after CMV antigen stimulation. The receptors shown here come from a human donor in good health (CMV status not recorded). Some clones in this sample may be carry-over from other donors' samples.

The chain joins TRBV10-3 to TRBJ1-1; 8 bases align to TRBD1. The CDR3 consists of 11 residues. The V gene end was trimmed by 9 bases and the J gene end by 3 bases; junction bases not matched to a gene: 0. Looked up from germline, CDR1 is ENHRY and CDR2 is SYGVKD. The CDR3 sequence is CAIQGDTEAFF. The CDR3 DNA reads TGTGCCATACAGGGGGACACTGAAGCTTTCTTT.

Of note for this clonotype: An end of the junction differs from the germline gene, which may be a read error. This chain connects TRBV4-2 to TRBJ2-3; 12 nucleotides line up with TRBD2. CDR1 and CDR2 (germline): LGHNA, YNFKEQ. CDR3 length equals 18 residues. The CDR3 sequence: CPSSLGLAGRADTDTQYF. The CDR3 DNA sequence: TGTCCCAGCAGCCTTGGACTAGCGGGGCGTGCAGACACAGATACGCAGTATTTT.

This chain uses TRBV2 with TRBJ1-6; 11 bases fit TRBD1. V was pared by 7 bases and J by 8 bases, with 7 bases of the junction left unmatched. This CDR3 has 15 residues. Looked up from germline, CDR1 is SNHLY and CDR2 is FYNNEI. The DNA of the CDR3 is TGTGCCAGCAATGGACAGGGGGCGGTTGATTCACCCCTCCACTTT. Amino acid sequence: CASNGQGAVDSPLHF.

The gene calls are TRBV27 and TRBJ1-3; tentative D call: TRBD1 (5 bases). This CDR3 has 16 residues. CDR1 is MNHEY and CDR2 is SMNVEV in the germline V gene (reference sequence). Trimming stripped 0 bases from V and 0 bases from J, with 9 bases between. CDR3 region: CASSLSTGLSGNTIYF. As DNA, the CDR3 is TGTGCCAGCAGTTTATCAACAGGCCTCTCTGGAAACACCATATATTTT.

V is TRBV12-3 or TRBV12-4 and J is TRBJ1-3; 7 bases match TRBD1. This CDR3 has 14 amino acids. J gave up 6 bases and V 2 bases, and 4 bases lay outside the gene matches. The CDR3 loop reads CASSLWGQPNTIYF. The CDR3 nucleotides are TGTGCCAGCAGTTTATGGGGACAGCCAAACACCATATATTTT.

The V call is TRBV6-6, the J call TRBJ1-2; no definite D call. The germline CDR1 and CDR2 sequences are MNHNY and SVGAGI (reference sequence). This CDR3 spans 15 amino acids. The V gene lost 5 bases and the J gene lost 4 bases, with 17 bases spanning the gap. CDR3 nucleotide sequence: TGTGCCAGCAGTCCTAGGGCAGCGAGAAGCTATGGCTACACCTTC. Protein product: CASSPRAARSYGYTF.

This CDR3 reads CASSLKPWRWTEAFF. CDR3 coding DNA: TGCGCCAGCAGCTTGAAGCCCTGGCGATGGACTGAAGCTTTCTTT. This chain connects TRBV5-1 to TRBJ1-1; D remains ambiguous. CDR3 length equals 15 residues. The V gene lost 1 base and the J gene lost 5 bases, with 15 bases spanning the gap. Germline lookup yields CDR1 SGHRS and CDR2 YFSETQ. The whole variable domain, remainder taken from reference TRBV5-1 and TRBJ1-1, is KAGVTQTPRYLIKTRGQQVTLSCSPISGHRSVSWYQQTPGQGLQFLFEYFSETQRNKGNFPGRFSGRQFSNSRSEMNVSTLELGDSALYLCASSLKPWRWTEAFFGQGTRLTVV.